This T cell receptor beta chain was documented in a study of cytomegalovirus exposure and HLA in healthy donors. Study observations and caveats: Researchers reported from a later analysis that most CMV-associated TCR beta chains appeared HLA-restricted. A prior analysis recorded that most TCR beta V segments were productive about 87% or about 30% of the time.

The table lists this clone with a count of one. Its cognate antigen is unknown. In the PCR, 60 Vbeta and 13 Jbeta primers were used. Assay: immunoSEQ multiplex PCR; the TCRdb copy retains only in-frame clones and omits some. The data hold more than 95,000 clones, with roughly three fifths observed a single time. The receptor's source is a man between 60 and 75 years old in good health and CMV-seronegative. The sequenced sample consisted of PBMCs.

CDR3 protein: CASGGSYNEQFF. The CDR3 DNA sequence: TGTGCCAGCGGAGGGAGCTACAATGAGCAGTTCTTC. J is TRBJ2-1 and V is TRBV7-9; D possibly corresponds to TRBD2 (6 bases). V was shortened by 8 bases and J by 3 bases, with 8 bases between the two germline ends. Germline V gene data show CDR1 as SEHNR and CDR2 as FQNEAQ (reference sequence). The CDR3 totals 12 residues.